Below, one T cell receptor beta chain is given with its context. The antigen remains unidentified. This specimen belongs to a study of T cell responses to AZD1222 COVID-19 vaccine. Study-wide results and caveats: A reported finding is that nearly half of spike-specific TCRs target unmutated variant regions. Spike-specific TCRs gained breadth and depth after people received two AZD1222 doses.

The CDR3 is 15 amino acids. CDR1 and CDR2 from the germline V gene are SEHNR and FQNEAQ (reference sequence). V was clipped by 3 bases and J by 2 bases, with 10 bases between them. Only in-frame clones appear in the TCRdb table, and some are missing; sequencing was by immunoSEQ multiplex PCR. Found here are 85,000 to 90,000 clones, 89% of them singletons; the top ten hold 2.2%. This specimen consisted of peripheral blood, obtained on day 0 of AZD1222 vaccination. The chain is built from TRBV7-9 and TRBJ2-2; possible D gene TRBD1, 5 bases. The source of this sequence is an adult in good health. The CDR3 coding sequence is TGTGCCAGCAGCTTGAGGCAGGGTAACACCGGGGAGCTGTTTTTT. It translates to CASSLRQGNTGELFF.